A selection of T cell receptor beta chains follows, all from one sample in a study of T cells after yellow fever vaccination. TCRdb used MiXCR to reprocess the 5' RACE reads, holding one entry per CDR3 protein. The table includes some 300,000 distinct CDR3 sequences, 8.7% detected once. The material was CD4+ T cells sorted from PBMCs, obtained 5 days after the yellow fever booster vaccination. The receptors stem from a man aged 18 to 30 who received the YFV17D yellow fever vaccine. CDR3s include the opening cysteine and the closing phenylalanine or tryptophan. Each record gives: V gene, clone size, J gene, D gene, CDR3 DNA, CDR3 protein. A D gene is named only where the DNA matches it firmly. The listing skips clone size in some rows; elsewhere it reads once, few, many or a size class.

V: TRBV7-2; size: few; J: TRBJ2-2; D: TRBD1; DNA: TGTGCCAGCAGCGCCAATTCTTGGACAGGGCCAAACACCGGGGAGCTGTTTTTT; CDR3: CASSANSWTGPNTGELFF
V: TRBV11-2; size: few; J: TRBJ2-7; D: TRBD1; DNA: TGTGCCAGCAGCCCCGGACAGGTACGATCCTACGAGCAGTACTTC; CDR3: CASSPGQVRSYEQYF
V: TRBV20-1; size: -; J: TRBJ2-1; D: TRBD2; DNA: TGCAGGACCCCTAGCGGGGGCCTCAATGAGCAGTTCTTC; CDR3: CRTPSGGLNEQFF
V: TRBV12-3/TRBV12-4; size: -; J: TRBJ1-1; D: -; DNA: TGTGCCAGCAGGCCCTCGAGGGGCGGCACTGAAGCTTTCTTT; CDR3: CASRPSRGGTEAFF
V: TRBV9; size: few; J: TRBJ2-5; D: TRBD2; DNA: TGTGCCAGCAGCGTAGATGCGGGGGGGCACCAAGAGACCCAGTACTTC; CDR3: CASSVDAGGHQETQYF
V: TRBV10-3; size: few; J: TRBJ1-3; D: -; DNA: TGTGCCATCAGCCCCCATGACTTAGGATTGGACACCATATATTTT; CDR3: CAISPHDLGLDTIYF
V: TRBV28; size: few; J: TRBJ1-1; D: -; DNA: TGTGCCAGCATCAAGCATGGAGGGGACACTGAAGCTTTCTTT; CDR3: CASIKHGGDTEAFF
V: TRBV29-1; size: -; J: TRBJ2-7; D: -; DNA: TGCAGCGTTGAGGTTGTAGGACGCGAGCAGTACTTC; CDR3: CSVEVVGREQYF
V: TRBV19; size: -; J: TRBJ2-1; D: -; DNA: TGTGCCAGTAGTATTGTCAGGTGGTCCTACAATGAGCAGTTCTTC; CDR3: CASSIVRWSYNEQFF
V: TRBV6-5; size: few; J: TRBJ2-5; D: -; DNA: TGTGCCAGCAGTATCCAGTACGGGGGAAAAGAGACCCAGTACTTC; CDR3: CASSIQYGGKETQYF
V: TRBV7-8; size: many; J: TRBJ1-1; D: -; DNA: TGTGCCAGCAGCTTATTCCCACAGGGGAACACTGAAGCTTTCTTT; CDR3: CASSLFPQGNTEAFF
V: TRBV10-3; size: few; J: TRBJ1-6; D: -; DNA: TGTGCCATCAGTGAGTTGGGGGGAGTAGGCTCACCCCTCCACTTT; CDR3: CAISELGGVGSPLHF
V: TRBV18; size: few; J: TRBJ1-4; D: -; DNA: TGTGCCAGCTCTAGAGGACTGCCGGCCAATAATGAAAAACTGTTTTTT; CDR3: CASSRGLPANNEKLFF
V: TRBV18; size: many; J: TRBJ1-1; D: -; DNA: TGTGCCAGCTCACCGAACAGGGACACTGAAGCTTTCTTT; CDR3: CASSPNRDTEAFF
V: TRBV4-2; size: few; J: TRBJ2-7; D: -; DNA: TGTGCCAGCAGCCCCAGGGGGGTGGGCGACGAGCAGTACTTC; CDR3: CASSPRGVGDEQYF
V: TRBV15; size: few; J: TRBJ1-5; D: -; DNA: TGTGCCACCAGCATACGACAGGTCTATCAGCCCCAGCATTTT; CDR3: CATSIRQVYQPQHF
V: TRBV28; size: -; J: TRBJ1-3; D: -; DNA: TGTGCCAGCAGTAACACGTGGTCTGGAAACACCATATATTTT; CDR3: CASSNTWSGNTIYF
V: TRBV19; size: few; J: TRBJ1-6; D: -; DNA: TGTGCCAGTAGTATGGCCCCCCCCACACAGGCCCGTGGTTCACCCCTCCACTTT; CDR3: CASSMAPPTQARGSPLHF
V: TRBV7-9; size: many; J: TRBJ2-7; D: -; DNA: TGTGCCAGCAGCTTATCTACCTTATTGGGACAGCAGTACTTC; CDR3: CASSLSTLLGQQYF
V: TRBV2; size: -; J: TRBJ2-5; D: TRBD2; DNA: TGTGCCAGCAGTGAACCGGGGGGGCTAAGGGAGACCCAGTACTTC; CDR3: CASSEPGGLRETQYF
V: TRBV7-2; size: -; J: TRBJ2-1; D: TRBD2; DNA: TGTGCCACCACAAGCGGGGGCTCCTACAATGAGCAGTTCTTC; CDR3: CATTSGGSYNEQFF
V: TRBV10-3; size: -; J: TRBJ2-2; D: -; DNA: TGTGCCATCCGGGGGAGCACCGGGGAGCTGTTTTTT; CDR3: CAIRGSTGELFF
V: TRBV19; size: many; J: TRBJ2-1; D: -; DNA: TGTGCCAGTCGGATCCGGGGACTGAACAATGAGCAGTTCTTC; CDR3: CASRIRGLNNEQFF
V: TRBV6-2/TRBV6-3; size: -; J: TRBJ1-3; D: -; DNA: TGTGCCAGCGAGAGCTCTGGAAACACCATATATTTT; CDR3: CASESSGNTIYF
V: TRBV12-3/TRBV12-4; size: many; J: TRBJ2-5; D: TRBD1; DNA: TGTGCCAGCAGCCCCGGACAGGGAGAAGAGACCCAGTACTTC; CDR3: CASSPGQGEETQYF
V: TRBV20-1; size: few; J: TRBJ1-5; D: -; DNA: TGCAGTGCTAGAGATGGGGGGGATCAGCCCCAGCATTTT; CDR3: CSARDGGDQPQHF
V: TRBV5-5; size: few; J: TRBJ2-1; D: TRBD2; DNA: TGTGCCAGCAGACTCGCGGGGGGACGGTACAATGAGCAGTTCTTC; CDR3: CASRLAGGRYNEQFF
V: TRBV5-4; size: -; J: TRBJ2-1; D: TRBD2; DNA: TGTGCCAGCAGCTCCCCAATAGCGGGGGGGCCGGAGAATGAGCAGTTCTTC; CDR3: CASSSPIAGGPENEQFF
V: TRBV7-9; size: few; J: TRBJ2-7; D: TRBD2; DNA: TGTGCCAGCAGCCCCGGACTAGAGCCCTACGAGCAGTACTTC; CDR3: CASSPGLEPYEQYF
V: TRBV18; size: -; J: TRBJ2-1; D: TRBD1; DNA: TGTGCCAGCGGAGAGACAGGGTACAATGAGCAGTTCTTC; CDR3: CASGETGYNEQFF
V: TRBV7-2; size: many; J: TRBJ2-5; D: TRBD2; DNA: TGTGCCAGCAGCCGGATGTTGTTGACGGGGGGAGGGGAGACCCAGTACTTC; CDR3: CASSRMLLTGGGETQYF
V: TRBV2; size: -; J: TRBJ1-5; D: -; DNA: TGTGCCTCCGCGGGAGGGAATCAGCCCCAGCATTTT; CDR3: CASAGGNQPQHF
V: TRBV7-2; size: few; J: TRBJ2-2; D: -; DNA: TGTGCCAGCAGCTTAGCCAGGGCTACCGGGGAGCTGTTTTTT; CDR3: CASSLARATGELFF
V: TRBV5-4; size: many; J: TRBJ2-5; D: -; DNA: TGTGCCAGCAGCTTGGGTCGGGTCCAAGAGACCCAGTACTTC; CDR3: CASSLGRVQETQYF
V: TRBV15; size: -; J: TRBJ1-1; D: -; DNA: TGTGCCACCAGCAGAGATCTGACTAGCACTGAAGCTTTCTTT; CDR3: CATSRDLTSTEAFF
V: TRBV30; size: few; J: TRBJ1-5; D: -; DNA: TGTGCCTGGAGTCAGGGAAGCAATCAGCCCCAGCATTTT; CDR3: CAWSQGSNQPQHF
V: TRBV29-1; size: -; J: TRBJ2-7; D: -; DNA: TGCAGCGTTGATGGGGGGTTCGGCTCCTACGAGCAGTACTTC; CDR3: CSVDGGFGSYEQYF
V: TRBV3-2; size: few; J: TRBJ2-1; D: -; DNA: TGTGCCAGCAGCCAAGCCATCAGTAATGAGCAGTTCTTC; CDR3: CASSQAISNEQFF
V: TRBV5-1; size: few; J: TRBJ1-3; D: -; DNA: TGCGCCAGCAGCTTGGAAGGGGTGCGCCGGTCTGGAAACACCATATATTTT; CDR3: CASSLEGVRRSGNTIYF
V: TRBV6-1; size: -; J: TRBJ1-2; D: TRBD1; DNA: TGTGCCAGCAACGAACCTGACAGGGGCTATGGCTACACCTTC; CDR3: CASNEPDRGYGYTF
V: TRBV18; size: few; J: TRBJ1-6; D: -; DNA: TGTGCCAGCTCACCCACGTCACAGTCGGGCTCACCCCTCCACTTT; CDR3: CASSPTSQSGSPLHF
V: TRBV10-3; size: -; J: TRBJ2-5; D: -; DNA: TGTGCCATCAGTGCTCACCGGGACCAAGAGACCCAGTACTTC; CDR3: CAISAHRDQETQYF
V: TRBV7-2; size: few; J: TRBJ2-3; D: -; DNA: TGTGCCAGCAGCTTACGGGAAGCTGGAGATACGCAGTATTTT; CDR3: CASSLREAGDTQYF
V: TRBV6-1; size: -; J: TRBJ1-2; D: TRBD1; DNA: TGTGCCAGCCTGTTCTACGGACAGGCTAACTATGGCTACACCTTC; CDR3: CASLFYGQANYGYTF
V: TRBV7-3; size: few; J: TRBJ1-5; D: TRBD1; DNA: TGTGCCAGCAGCCCGACCTATGGGACAGGGGATCAGCCCCAGCATTTT; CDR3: CASSPTYGTGDQPQHF
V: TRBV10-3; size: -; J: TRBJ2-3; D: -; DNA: TGTGCCATCAGTGTACCCCCAGGGTCAACCACAGATACGCAGTATTTT; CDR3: CAISVPPGSTTDTQYF
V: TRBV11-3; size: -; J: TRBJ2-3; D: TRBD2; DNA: TGTGCCAGCAGCCGGAGACGGTCGGGAGGTAGCACAGATACGCAGTATTTT; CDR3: CASSRRRSGGSTDTQYF
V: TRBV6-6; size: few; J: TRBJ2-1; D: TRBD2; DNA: TGTGCCAGCAGCGATAACCTAGCGGGGGCCTACAATGAGCAGTTCTTC; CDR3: CASSDNLAGAYNEQFF
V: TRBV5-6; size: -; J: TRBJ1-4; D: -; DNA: TGTGCCAGCAGCCGACAAGTCGCCCGGAATGAAAAACTGTTTTTT; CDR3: CASSRQVARNEKLFF